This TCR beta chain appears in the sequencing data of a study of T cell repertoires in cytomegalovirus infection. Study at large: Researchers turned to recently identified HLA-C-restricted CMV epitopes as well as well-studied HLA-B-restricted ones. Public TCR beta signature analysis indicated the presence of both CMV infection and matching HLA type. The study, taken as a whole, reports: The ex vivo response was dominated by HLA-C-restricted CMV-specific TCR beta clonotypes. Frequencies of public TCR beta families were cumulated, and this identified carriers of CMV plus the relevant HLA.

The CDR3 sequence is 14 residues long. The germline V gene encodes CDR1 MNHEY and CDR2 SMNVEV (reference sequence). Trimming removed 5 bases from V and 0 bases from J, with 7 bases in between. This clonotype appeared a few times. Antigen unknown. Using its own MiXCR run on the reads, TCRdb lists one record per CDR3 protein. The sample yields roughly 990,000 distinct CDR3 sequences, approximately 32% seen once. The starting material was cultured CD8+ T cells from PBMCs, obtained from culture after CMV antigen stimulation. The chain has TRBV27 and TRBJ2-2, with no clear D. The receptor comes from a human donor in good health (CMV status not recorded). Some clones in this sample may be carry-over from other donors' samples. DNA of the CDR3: TGTGCCAGCAGTGTTTTAGCGAACACCGGGGAGCTGTTTTTT. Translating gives CASSVLANTGELFF.